Below, 12 T cell receptor beta chains from the same sample are listed, as sequenced in a study of PD-1 blockade in classical Hodgkin lymphoma. The assay was immunoSEQ multiplex PCR, and TCRdb's table has in-frame clones only and misses some. The table records 25,000 to 30,000 clones, approximately 87% of them present only once. Autologous stem cell transplantation was followed by relapse in every patient, and brentuximab vedotin exposure varied. Sequenced material: peripheral blood mononuclear cells (PBMCs), taken before the second cycle of nivolumab. All receptors come from a human donor with classical Hodgkin lymphoma.

The chain recombines TRBV29-1 with TRBJ2-1, with TRBD2 matching over 8 bases. Germline V gives CDR1 SQVTM, CDR2 ANQGSEA. The CDR3 spans 14 residues. V was clipped by 3 bases and J by 8 bases; unmatched bases: 9. This CDR3 is CSVDKAGESDEQFF. CDR3 sequence (DNA): TGCAGCGTTGACAAAGCGGGAGAATCAGATGAGCAGTTCTTC.

V and J are TRBV28 and TRBJ2-7, with TRBD2 matching 10 bases. The CDR3 runs to 16 residues. CDR1 MDHEN and CDR2 SYDVKM come from the germline V gene. V trimming: 2 bases; J trimming: 2 bases; junction bases outside the gene matches: 6. The DNA of the CDR3 is TGTGCCAGCAGTTTAAGGACTAGCGGAGCCCCCTACGAGCAGTACTTC. Its translation is CASSLRTSGAPYEQYF.

The gene calls are TRBV7-9 and TRBJ1-4; 10 bases map to TRBD1. The J segment lost 7 bases and the V segment lost 3 bases, leaving 2 bases of the junction unmatched. This CDR3 has 14 amino acids. CDR1 and CDR2 from the germline V gene are SEHNR and FQNEAQ (reference sequence). The CDR3 sequence: CASSLGQGSEKLFF. For the CDR3, the DNA is TGTGCCAGCAGCTTGGGACAGGGGAGTGAAAAACTGTTTTTT.

By its share, this clone is medium-sized. The chain has TRBV5-1 and TRBJ2-2, with TRBD2 matching 10 bases. The CDR3 is 16 residues long. Germline values: CDR1 SGHRS, CDR2 YFSETQ. V shed 3 bases, J shed 3 bases, and the junction held 5 bases outside the gene matches. The CDR3 protein is CASSSPLAGDTGELFF. The CDR3 nucleotides read TGCGCCAGCAGCTCCCCTCTAGCGGGAGACACCGGGGAGCTGTTTTTT.

The chain joins TRBV27 to TRBJ1-5; 9 bases are a match to TRBD1. CDR1 is MNHEY and CDR2 is SMNVEV in the germline V gene (reference sequence). V shed 2 bases and J 2 bases; nucleotides not matched to a gene: 1. The CDR3 is made up of 15 amino acids. In nucleotides, the CDR3 is TGTGCCAGCAGTTTAGGGACAGGGCGCAATCAGCCCCAGCATTTT. This sequence encodes CASSLGTGRNQPQHF.

The rearrangement links TRBV6-5 to TRBJ1-1; tentatively, D is TRBD1 (6 bases). Germline-derived CDR1 and CDR2 are MNHEY and SVGAGI. This CDR3 contains 16 residues. With 4 bases removed from V and 6 bases from J, the gap between germline ends came to 21 bases. The CDR3 DNA follows: TGTGCCAGCAGTTCCCCGAATTCATTGGGGGGCCCTGAAGCTTTCTTT. This encodes CASSSPNSLGGPEAFF.

The chain combines TRBV14 with TRBJ1-2; D perhaps matches TRBD1 (6 bases). V was pared by 3 bases and J by 0 bases, with 14 bases between. Germline V gene lookup returns CDR1 SGHDN and CDR2 FVKESK. The length of the CDR3 is 16 residues. The CDR3 DNA is TGTGCCAGCAGCCAGGGTGGGACACTTACTAACTATGGCTACACCTTC. Encoded protein: CASSQGGTLTNYGYTF.

The J gene is TRBJ2-5, the V gene TRBV5-4, with D unresolved. Looked up from germline, CDR1 is SGHNT and CDR2 is YYREEE (reference sequence). The V end lost 2 bases, the J end lost 2 bases, and 7 bases lay between the germline ends. The CDR3 spans 13 residues. The CDR3 nucleotides are TGTGCCAGCAGCTTCCACATTCAAGAGACCCAGTACTTC. Its translation is CASSFHIQETQYF.

The chain uses TRBV19 and TRBJ2-7; perhaps TRBD1 as D (5 bases). Germline CDR1 LNHDA, CDR2 SQIVND (reference sequence). V lost 9 bases and J 7 bases, leaving 22 bases between the germline ends. The CDR3 is made up of 14 amino acids. The CDR3 coding sequence is TGTGCCAGCCGGACCGCGGACAACCTGGGGGAGCAGTACTTC. Translating it yields CASRTADNLGEQYF.

V and J are TRBV23-1 and TRBJ2-3, with a possible D match to TRBD2 (6 bases). TRBV23-1 is sorted into the ORF group, with uncertain function. V shed 0 bases and J shed 9 bases, with 25 bases lying between them. There are 18 residues in the CDR3. The CDR3: CASSQSGVGLARRDTQYF. The CDR3 DNA reads as TGCGCCAGCAGTCAATCTGGGGTTGGGCTAGCGAGGCGAGACACGCAGTATTTT.

The genes are TRBV7-2 and TRBJ2-5; 8 bases fit TRBD1. The germline CDR1 and CDR2 sequences are SGHTA and FQGNSA. The CDR3 totals 15 residues. With V trimmed by 0 bases and J by 5 bases, 5 bases remained unmatched. The DNA of the CDR3 is TGTGCCAGCAGCTTAGCGAGGACAGGGAGGGAGACCCAGTACTTC. Protein sequence: CASSLARTGRETQYF.

The chain joins TRBV9 to TRBJ2-7, with 8 bases that match TRBD1. The CDR3 has 16 amino acids. With V trimmed by 0 bases and J by 6 bases, 11 bases remained unmatched. Per germline, CDR1 SGDLS and CDR2 YYNGEE. The CDR3 spells CASSVGVTGVLAEQYF. CDR3 in DNA: TGTGCCAGCAGCGTAGGGGTGACAGGGGTCCTCGCCGAGCAGTACTTC.